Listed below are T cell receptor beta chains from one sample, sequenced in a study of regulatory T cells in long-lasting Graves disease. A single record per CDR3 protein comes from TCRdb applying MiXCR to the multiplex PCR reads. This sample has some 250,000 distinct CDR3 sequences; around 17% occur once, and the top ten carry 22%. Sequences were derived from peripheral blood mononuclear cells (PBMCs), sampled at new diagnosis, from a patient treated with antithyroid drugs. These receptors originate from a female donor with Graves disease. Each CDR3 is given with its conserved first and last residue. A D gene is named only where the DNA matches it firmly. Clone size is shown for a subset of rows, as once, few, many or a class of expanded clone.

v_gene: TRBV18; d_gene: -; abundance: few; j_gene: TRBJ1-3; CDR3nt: TGTGCCAGCTCACCATTCGGGGCGCGACCTGGAAACACCATATATTTT; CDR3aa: CASSPFGARPGNTIYF
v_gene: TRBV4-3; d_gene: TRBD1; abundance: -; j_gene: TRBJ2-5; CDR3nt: TGCGCCAGCAGCCAAGGTGGACAGGGTCAGACCCAGTACTTC; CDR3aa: CASSQGGQGQTQYF
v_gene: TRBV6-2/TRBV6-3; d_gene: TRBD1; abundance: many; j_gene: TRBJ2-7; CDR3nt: TGTGCCAGCAGACCCGGACAGGGGGCGGTCTACGAGCAGTACTTC; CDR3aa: CASRPGQGAVYEQYF
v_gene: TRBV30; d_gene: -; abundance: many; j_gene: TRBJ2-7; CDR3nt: TGTGCCTGGACCAGAGTGGGGGAAGATCCCCACGAGCAGTACTTC; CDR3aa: CAWTRVGEDPHEQYF
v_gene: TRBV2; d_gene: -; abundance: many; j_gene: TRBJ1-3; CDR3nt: TGTGCCAGCAGTGACTCTGGAAACACCATATATTTT; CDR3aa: CASSDSGNTIYF
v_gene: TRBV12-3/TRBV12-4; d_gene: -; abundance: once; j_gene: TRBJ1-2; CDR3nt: TGTGCCAGCAGTTTCGGGGTCGATCTTGGCTACACCTTC; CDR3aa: CASSFGVDLGYTF
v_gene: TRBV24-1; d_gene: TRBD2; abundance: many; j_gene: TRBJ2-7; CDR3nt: TGTGCCACCAGTGCTAGCGGGACTTACGAGCAGTACTTC; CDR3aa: CATSASGTYEQYF
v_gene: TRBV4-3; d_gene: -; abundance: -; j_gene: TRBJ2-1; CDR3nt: TGCGCCAGCAGCGATGGACAGATACCCTACAATGAGCAGTTCTTC; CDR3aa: CASSDGQIPYNEQFF
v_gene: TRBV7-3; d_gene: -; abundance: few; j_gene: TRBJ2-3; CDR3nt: TGTGCCAGCAGCCTAACCCTAGCGCCTAGCACAGATACGCAGTATTTT; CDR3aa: CASSLTLAPSTDTQYF
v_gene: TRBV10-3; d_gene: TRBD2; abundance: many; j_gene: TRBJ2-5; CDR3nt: TGTGCCACCTGGGAGCGGGAGGGGAGAGAGACCCAGTACTTC; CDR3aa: CATWEREGRETQYF
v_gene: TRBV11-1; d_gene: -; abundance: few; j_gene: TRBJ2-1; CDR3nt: TGTGCCAGCAGCTTAGGACAGACCCGGGACTACAATGAGCAGTTCTTC; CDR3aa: CASSLGQTRDYNEQFF
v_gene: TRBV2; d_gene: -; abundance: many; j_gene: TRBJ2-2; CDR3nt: TGTGCCAGCAGCCGGGGCCCCGGGGAGCTGTTTTTT; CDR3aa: CASSRGPGELFF
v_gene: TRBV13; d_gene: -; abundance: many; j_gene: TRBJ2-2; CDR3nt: TGTGCCAGCAGCTTAGTGTCGATCGGGGAGCTGTTTTTT; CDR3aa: CASSLVSIGELFF
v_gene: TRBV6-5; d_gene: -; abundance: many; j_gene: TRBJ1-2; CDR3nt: TGTGCCAGCAGTTACCTAGGGGGAGCTAACTATGGCTACACCTTC; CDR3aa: CASSYLGGANYGYTF
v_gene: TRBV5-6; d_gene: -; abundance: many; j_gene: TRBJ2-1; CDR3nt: TGTGCCAGCAGCTCGACTAGTCTCTACAATGAGCAGTTCTTC; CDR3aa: CASSSTSLYNEQFF
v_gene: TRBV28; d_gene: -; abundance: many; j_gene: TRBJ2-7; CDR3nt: TGTGCCAGCAGAACCGGGACTGGATCCTACGAGCAGTACTTC; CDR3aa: CASRTGTGSYEQYF
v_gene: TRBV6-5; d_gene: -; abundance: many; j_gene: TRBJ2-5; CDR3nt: TGTGCCAGCAGTTACGGAGGGCGGCAGACCCAGTACTTC; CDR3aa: CASSYGGRQTQYF
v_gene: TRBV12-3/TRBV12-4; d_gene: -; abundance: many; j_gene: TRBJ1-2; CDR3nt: TGTGCCAGCAGTTTAGAGGGGGGAGGAGGGTATGGCTACACCTTC; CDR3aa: CASSLEGGGGYGYTF
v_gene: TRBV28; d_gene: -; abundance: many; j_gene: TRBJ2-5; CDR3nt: TGTGCCAGCAGTTTGGGGGAGATCCAAGAGGCCCAGTACTTC; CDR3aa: CASSLGEIQEAQYF
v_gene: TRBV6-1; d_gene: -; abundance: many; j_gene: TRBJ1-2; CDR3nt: TGTGCCAGCAGTGGATCGAACAGGATGAGAGGCTACACCTTC; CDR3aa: CASSGSNRMRGYTF
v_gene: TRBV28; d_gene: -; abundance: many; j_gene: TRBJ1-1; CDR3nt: TGTGCCAGCAGACCCCTCGGGACATCCGATGAAGCTTTCTTT; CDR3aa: CASRPLGTSDEAFF
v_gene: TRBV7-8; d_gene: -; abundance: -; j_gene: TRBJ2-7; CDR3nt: TGTGCCAGCAGCTCATCAGGGACCCAGCAGTACTTC; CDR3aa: CASSSSGTQQYF
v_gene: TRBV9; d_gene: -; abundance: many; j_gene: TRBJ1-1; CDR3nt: TGTGCCAGCAGCGTAGTCCCGGAATCCACTGAAGCTTTCTTT; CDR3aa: CASSVVPESTEAFF
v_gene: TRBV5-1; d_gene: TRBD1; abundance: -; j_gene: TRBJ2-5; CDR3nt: TGCGCCAGCAGTCGAGGACAGGCGGGTGAGACCCAGTACTTC; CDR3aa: CASSRGQAGETQYF
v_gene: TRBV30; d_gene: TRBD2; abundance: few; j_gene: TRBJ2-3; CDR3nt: TGTGCCTGGAGAGATCGTAGCGGGCCAAGCACAGATACGCAGTATTTT; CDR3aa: CAWRDRSGPSTDTQYF
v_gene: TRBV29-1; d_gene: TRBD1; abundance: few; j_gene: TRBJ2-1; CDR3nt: TGCAGCGTTGAAGAGCCAGGGGGCGAGTTAAGCTCCTACAATGAGCAGTTCTTC; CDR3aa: CSVEEPGGELSSYNEQFF
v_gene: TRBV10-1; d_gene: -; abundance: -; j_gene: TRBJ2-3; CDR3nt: TGCGCCAGCAGTGATCGGGGGAAAAGCACAGATACGCAGTATTTT; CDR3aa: CASSDRGKSTDTQYF
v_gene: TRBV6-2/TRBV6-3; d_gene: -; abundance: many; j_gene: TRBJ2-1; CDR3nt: TGTGCCGCCGGGGCGGCCTACAATGAGCAGTTCTTC; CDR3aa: CAAGAAYNEQFF
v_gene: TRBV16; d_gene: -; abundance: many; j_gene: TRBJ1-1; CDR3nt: TGTGCCAGCAGCAAAGGGACATCGGATAGAGCTTTCTTT; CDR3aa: CASSKGTSDRAFF
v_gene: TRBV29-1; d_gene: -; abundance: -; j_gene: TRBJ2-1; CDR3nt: TGCGGAGGGCTCCACTACAATGAGCAGTTCTTC; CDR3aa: CGGLHYNEQFF
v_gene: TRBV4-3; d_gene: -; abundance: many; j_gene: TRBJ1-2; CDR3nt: TGCGCCAGCAGCCAAGTCCCTGGGACGAACTATGGCTACACCTTC; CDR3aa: CASSQVPGTNYGYTF
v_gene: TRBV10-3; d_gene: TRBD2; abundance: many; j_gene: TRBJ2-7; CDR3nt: TGTGCCATCAGTGAGTCGCGGGGGGCTAGCTCCTACGAGCAGTACTTC; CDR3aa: CAISESRGASSYEQYF
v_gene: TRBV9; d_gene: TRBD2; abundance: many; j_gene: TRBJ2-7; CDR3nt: TGTGCCAGCAGCGTAGAGGGGACTAGCGGGAGGTCCGAGCAGTACTTC; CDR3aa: CASSVEGTSGRSEQYF
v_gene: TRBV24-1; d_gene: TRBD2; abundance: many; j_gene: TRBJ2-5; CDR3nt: TGTGCCACCAGTGATTCGGGGGGGGAGGAGACCCAGTACTTC; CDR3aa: CATSDSGGEETQYF
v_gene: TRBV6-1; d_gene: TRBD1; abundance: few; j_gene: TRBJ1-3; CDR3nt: TGTGCCAGCAGTCACGACAGGGGCTCTGGAAACACCATATATTTT; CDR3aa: CASSHDRGSGNTIYF